These 19 T cell receptor beta chains originate from one sample sequenced in a study of control samples from healthy donors and cancer patients. The table came from immunoSEQ multiplex PCR; TCRdb's copy has only in-frame clones and leaves some out. The sample consists of about 180,000 clones, approximately 94% of them appearing once. Material for sequencing was blood. The receptors were gathered from a man younger than 45 in good health.

The V call is TRBV14, the J call TRBJ2-7; 10 bases line up with TRBD2. The V gene's germline CDR1 is SGHDN and CDR2 FVKESK. V lost 4 bases and J lost 9; bases outside the gene matches: 12. CDR3 length: 15 amino acids. CDR3 nucleotide sequence: TGTGCCAGCAGCCTCCAGCGGGGGGGCCGGTCTGGGCAGTACTTC. It yields the protein CASSLQRGGRSGQYF.

The chain couples TRBV20-1 to TRBJ2-7; D is uncertain. Germline CDR1 and CDR2: DFQATT and SNEGSKA (reference sequence). CDR3 length equals 11 residues. V lost 1 base, J lost 4 bases, and 5 bases lay in between. The CDR3 here is CSARGRYEQYF. The CDR3 nucleotides read TGCAGTGCTAGAGGACGGTACGAGCAGTACTTC.

V is TRBV28 and J is TRBJ1-2; TRBD1 aligns across 7 bases. The CDR3 length is 13 residues. The V gene's germline CDR1 is MDHEN and CDR2 SYDVKM. J was trimmed by 8 bases and V by 5 bases; bases with no gene match: 8. The CDR3 reads CASSTQTGWGYTF. CDR3 bases: TGTGCCAGCAGTACCCAGACAGGGTGGGGCTACACCTTC.

The chain recombines TRBV6-6 with TRBJ1-1; D possibly corresponds to TRBD1 (5 bases). The CDR3 totals 14 residues. The V gene's germline CDR1 is MNHNY and CDR2 SVGAGI (reference sequence). V was pared by 6 bases and J by 10 bases, with 21 bases between. CDR3 sequence: CASSPRGEAIGAFF. CDR3 nucleotides: TGTGCCAGCAGCCCTAGGGGAGAAGCGATTGGAGCTTTCTTT.

This chain links TRBV24-1 with TRBJ2-5; the D is unclear. The CDR3 length is 11 residues. V shed 10 bases and J shed 5 bases, with 10 bases lying between them. Looked up from germline, CDR1 is KGHDR and CDR2 is SFDVKD. The CDR3 DNA reads as TGTGCCACAGGAGAAGGGGAGACCCAGTACTTC. Amino acids: CATGEGETQYF.

V usage is TRBV11-2 and J usage is TRBJ2-1; D gene ambiguous. The CDR3 length is 12 residues. The ends were cut back, 3 bases at V and 6 bases at J, with 6 bases in the middle. Germline CDR1 reads SGHAT; CDR2 reads FQNNGV. This CDR3 reads CASSLQPNEQFF. The DNA of the CDR3 is TGTGCCAGCAGCTTGCAGCCCAATGAGCAGTTCTTC. The whole variable domain, remainder taken from reference TRBV11-2 and TRBJ2-1, is EAGVAQSPRYKIIEKRQSVAFWCNPISGHATLYWYQQILGQGPKLLIQFQNNGVVDDSQLPKDRFSAERLKGVDSTLKIQPAKLEDSAVYLCASSLQPNEQFFGPGTRLTVL.

The V gene is TRBV30, the J gene TRBJ1-5; possibly TRBD1 for D (5 bases). The germline V and J ends were trimmed by 4 bases and 0 bases, with 7 bases remaining between them. This CDR3 is built from 13 residues. Per the germline V gene, CDR1 is GTSNPN and CDR2 is SVGIG (reference sequence). The CDR3 DNA reads TGTGCCTGGACGGGGGATAGCAATCAGCCCCAGCATTTT. Residues: CAWTGDSNQPQHF.

The CDR3 bases are TGTGCCAGCAGTACGTCCGGGCCCGGTCGGGAAAAACTGTTTTTT. Amino acids: CASSTSGPGREKLFF. The chain has TRBV6-5 and TRBJ1-4, with D unresolved. Germline V lookup: CDR1 MNHEY, CDR2 SVGAGI. CDR3 size: 15 residues. The V and J ends lost 5 bases and 8 bases respectively, with 18 bases between them.

The rearrangement uses TRBV9 and TRBJ1-5; the D gene is possibly TRBD1 (6 bases). CDR1 SGDLS and CDR2 YYNGEE come from the germline V gene. The V end was cut by 4 bases, the J end by 6 bases, with 20 bases between. The CDR3 is made up of 16 amino acids. The CDR3 DNA reads TGTGCCAGCAGCCCCAGAGGGGACACCGCAGGTCAGCCCCAGCATTTT. It specifies CASSPRGDTAGQPQHF.

This chain joins TRBV27 and TRBJ2-7; D might be TRBD1 (6 bases). V was pared by 2 bases and J by 7 bases, with 27 bases between. Germline V gene lookup returns CDR1 MNHEY and CDR2 SMNVEV (reference sequence). This CDR3 has 18 residues. Written as DNA, the CDR3 is TGTGCCAGCAGTTTAGCAAACAACAATGGGGGCCGCTTGATAGAGCAGTACTTC. Amino acid sequence: CASSLANNNGGRLIEQYF.

This chain links TRBV19 with TRBJ2-5, with D possibly matching TRBD1 (5 bases). Germline CDR1 reads LNHDA; CDR2 reads SQIVND (reference sequence). The length of the CDR3 is 16 residues. V lost 1 base, J lost 1 base, and 13 bases lay in between. For the CDR3, the DNA is TGTGCCAGTAGTATAGGGGGCTCCCACCTCCAAGAGACCCAGTACTTC. As protein: CASSIGGSHLQETQYF.

The J gene is TRBJ1-1, the V gene TRBV7-9; D is undetermined. Germline lookup yields CDR1 SEHNR and CDR2 FQNEAQ (reference sequence). The V end was cut by 1 base, the J end by 10 bases, with 13 bases between. The CDR3 runs to 13 residues. The DNA for the CDR3 is TGTGCCAGCAGCTTAGTACTGGGTATGGGAGCTTTCTTT. Protein sequence: CASSLVLGMGAFF.

A note on this clone: This sample includes further DNA sequences coding for the same CDR3. The genes are TRBV29-1 and TRBJ1-2, with 10 nucleotides matching TRBD1. CDR3 length: 12 amino acids. The V and J ends lost 3 bases and 8 bases, in that order; junction bases with no gene match: 3. The germline V gene encodes CDR1 SQVTM and CDR2 ANQGSEA. The CDR3 region has the DNA TGCAGCGTTGAGGGACAGGGGAAAGGCTACACCTTC. Amino acids: CSVEGQGKGYTF.

A single count supports this clone. V is TRBV5-1 and J is TRBJ1-4; 9 positions agree with TRBD1. Unmatched junction bases numbered 4, after V lost 2 bases and J lost 8 bases. The CDR3 spans 14 residues. Germline V CDR1 and CDR2: SGHRS, YFSETQ. CDR3 in DNA: TGCGCCAGCAGCTTCGGACAGGGGACCGAAAAACTGTTTTTT. Amino acid sequence: CASSFGQGTEKLFF.

The rearrangement links TRBV5-1 to TRBJ1-2; 10 nucleotides align to TRBD1. Germline V gene sequence: CDR1 SGHRS, CDR2 YFSETQ. This CDR3 comprises 16 residues. The V segment lost 4 bases and the J segment 6 bases; nucleotides outside the gene matches: 12. CDR3 sequence reads: CASSPNTDRGFHGYTF. The CDR3 region has the DNA TGCGCCAGCAGCCCAAACACGGACAGGGGGTTCCATGGCTACACCTTC.

The chain has TRBV11-2 and TRBJ1-5; D unresolved. Germline lookup yields CDR1 SGHAT and CDR2 FQNNGV. This CDR3 comprises 14 residues. V was clipped by 4 bases and J by 4 bases, with 11 bases between them. The CDR3 DNA reads TGTGCCAGCAGCTCCTGGGCAGGTAATCAGCCCCAGCATTTT. This sequence encodes CASSSWAGNQPQHF.

The V call is TRBV5-4, the J call TRBJ2-7; TRBD2 aligns across 8 bases. The ends lost 4 bases at V and 2 bases at J; junction bases unmatched: 2. The CDR3 extends over 13 amino acids. In germline, CDR1 is SGHNT, CDR2 YYREEE (reference sequence). CDR3 protein: CASSVGLAYEQYF. The DNA of the CDR3 is TGTGCCAGCAGCGTGGGACTAGCCTACGAGCAGTACTTC.

The chain employs TRBV6-6 and TRBJ1-2; possibly TRBD1 for D (5 bases). CDR1 is MNHNY and CDR2 is SVGAGI in the germline V gene (reference sequence). The CDR3 is 13 residues long. Trimming took off 5 bases at V and 3 bases at J, with 10 bases between the two ends. This CDR3 is CASSQRGDYGYTF. Here the CDR3 DNA reads TGTGCCAGCAGTCAGAGGGGAGACTATGGCTACACCTTC.

The chain is built from TRBV5-1 and TRBJ2-1; no definite D call. The CDR3 sequence is 14 residues long. From germline, CDR1 is SGHRS and CDR2 YFSETQ. The V end lost 2 bases, the J end lost 4 bases, and 10 bases lay between the germline ends. CDR3 region: CASSFSIGYNEQFF. CDR3 DNA sequence: TGCGCCAGCAGCTTCTCAATTGGTTACAATGAGCAGTTCTTC.